Many counts were recorded for the clone carrying this T cell receptor (beta chain). Researchers prepared the TCRbeta library using unique molecular identifiers, the study reports. One entry per CDR3 protein results from TCRdb running MiXCR on the PCR reads. The sample yields about 230,000 distinct CDR3 sequences, approximately 9.9% seen once. This specimen comes from a study of T-cell reconstitution after alpha-beta-depleted transplantation in children. CDR1 and CDR2 from the germline V gene are DFQATT and SNEGSKA (reference sequence). This CDR3 is built from 14 residues. The ends lost 5 bases at V and 0 bases at J; junction bases unmatched: 3.

This receptor was taken from a human donor who donated a stem cell graft to a child with SCID. The V call is TRBV20-1, the J call TRBJ1-5, with 8 bases lining up with TRBD1. Specimen: PBMCs from the stem cell graft donor, collected from the stem cell graft. CDR3 residues: CSAGTGYSNQPQHF. CDR3 nucleotides: TGCAGTGCTGGGACAGGATATAGCAATCAGCCCCAGCATTTT.